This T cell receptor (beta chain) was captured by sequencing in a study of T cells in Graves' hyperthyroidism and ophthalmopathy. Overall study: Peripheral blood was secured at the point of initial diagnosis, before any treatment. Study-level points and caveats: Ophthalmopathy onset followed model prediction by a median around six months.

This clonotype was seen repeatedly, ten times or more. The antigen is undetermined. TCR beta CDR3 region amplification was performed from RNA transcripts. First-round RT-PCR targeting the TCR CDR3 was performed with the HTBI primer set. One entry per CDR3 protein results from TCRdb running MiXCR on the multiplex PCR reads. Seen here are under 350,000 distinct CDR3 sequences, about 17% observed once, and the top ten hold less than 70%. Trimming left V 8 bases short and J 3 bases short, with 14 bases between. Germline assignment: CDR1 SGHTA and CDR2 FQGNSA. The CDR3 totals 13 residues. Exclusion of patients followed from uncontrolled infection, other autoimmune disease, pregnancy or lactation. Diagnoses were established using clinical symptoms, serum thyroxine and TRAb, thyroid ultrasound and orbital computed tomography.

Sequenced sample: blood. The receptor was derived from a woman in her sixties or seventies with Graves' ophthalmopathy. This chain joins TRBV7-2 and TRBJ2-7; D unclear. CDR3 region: CASGEPPIYEQYF. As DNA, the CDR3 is TGTGCCAGCGGCGAACCACCGATCTACGAGCAGTACTTC.